The 17 T cell receptor beta chains below all came from one sample that was sequenced in a study of blood T cell repertoires in COVID-19. Sequencing used immunoSEQ multiplex PCR; TCRdb keeps in-frame clones, though not all of them. The table includes over 60,000 clones, about 77% detected once. Sequencing was done on a sample of peripheral blood. Receptors were obtained from a human donor in a cohort sampled during active COVID-19.

This chain joins TRBV7-2 and TRBJ2-4, with 7 bases identical to TRBD2. The CDR3 runs to 13 residues. V was clipped by 5 bases and J by 9 bases; unmatched bases: 7. Germline CDR1 SGHTA, CDR2 FQGNSA. The CDR3 reads CASSRDYRSIQYF. CDR3 in DNA: TGTGCCAGCAGCAGGGACTATAGGAGCATTCAGTACTTC.

This chain uses TRBV28 with TRBJ2-3; weak D call: TRBD2 (5 bases). Between the trimmed V and J ends, which lost 6 bases and 4 bases, there was a span of 8 bases. The CDR3 is 12 amino acids. CDR1 and CDR2 (germline): MDHEN, SYDVKM. As DNA, the CDR3 is TGTGCCAGCAGCGGAGGTGCAGATACGCAGTATTTT. As protein: CASSGGADTQYF.

In this sample, this clone turned up a few times. The chain joins TRBV5-1 to TRBJ2-5, with 9 positions matching TRBD1. This CDR3 spans 16 amino acids. After removal of 5 bases from V and 2 bases from J, the junction contained 10 bases not matched to a gene. Germline V gene sequence: CDR1 SGHRS, CDR2 YFSETQ. CDR3 residues: CASSQGQGRGQETQYF. The CDR3 DNA sequence: TGCGCCAGCAGTCAGGGACAGGGCAGGGGGCAAGAGACCCAGTACTTC.

The chain combines TRBV3-1 (or the pseudogene TRBV3-2) with TRBJ1-1, with D possibly matching TRBD1 (6 bases). The CDR3 is 14 amino acids. The V gene's germline CDR1 is LGHDT and CDR2 YNNKEL (reference sequence). V shed 1 base and J shed 7 bases, with 13 bases lying between them. The CDR3 sequence: CASSQVSGAVEAFF. The CDR3 DNA sequence: TGTGCCAGCAGCCAAGTATCAGGGGCTGTTGAAGCTTTCTTT.

A few counts support this clone. This chain links TRBV13 with TRBJ1-1; no firm D call. The CDR3 runs to 13 residues. CDR1 PRHDT and CDR2 FYEKMQ come from the germline V gene (reference sequence). Trimming pared 4 bases from V and 1 base from J, leaving 7 bases between. The CDR3 region has the DNA TGTGCCAGCAGCTCCGACACGAACACTGAAGCTTTCTTT. Translation gives CASSSDTNTEAFF.

The V call is TRBV14, the J call TRBJ2-1; 8 positions agree with TRBD2. The CDR3 runs to 16 residues. Germline CDR1 and CDR2: SGHDN and FVKESK. After removal of 4 bases from V and 4 bases from J, the junction contained 9 bases not matched to a gene. The CDR3 coding sequence is TGTGCCAGCAGCCCACTGGCTAGCGGGTCTTACAATGAGCAGTTCTTC. Translating gives CASSPLASGSYNEQFF. The variable domain in full, with the rest retrieved from reference TRBV14 and TRBJ2-1, is EAGVTQFPSHSVIEKGQTVTLRCDPISGHDNLYWYRRVMGKEIKFLLHFVKESKQDESGMPNNRFLAERTGGTYSTLKVQPAELEDSGVYFCASSPLASGSYNEQFFGPGTRLTVL.

The chain couples TRBV5-4 to TRBJ1-1, with unresolved D. Per germline, CDR1 SGHNT and CDR2 YYREEE (reference sequence). The V end was cut by 4 bases, the J end by 1 base, with 14 bases between. The CDR3 sequence is 15 residues long. The CDR3 region is CASSRQNIPNTEAFF. CDR3 coding DNA: TGTGCCAGCAGCCGCCAAAACATCCCGAACACTGAAGCTTTCTTT.

The rearrangement uses TRBV11-2 and TRBJ2-3, with unresolved D. Deletions cut 4 bases from V and 0 bases from J, with 11 bases between. The CDR3 has 15 amino acids. Germline lookup yields CDR1 SGHAT and CDR2 FQNNGV. CDR3: CASSSLGTSTDTQYF. CDR3 coding DNA: TGTGCCAGCAGCTCCCTAGGAACTAGCACAGATACGCAGTATTTT.

This clone has a handful of counts. This chain connects TRBV19 to TRBJ2-2; D possibly corresponds to TRBD1 (6 bases). Trimming removed 3 bases from V and 5 bases from J, with 22 bases in between. This CDR3 has 18 residues. Germline values: CDR1 LNHDA, CDR2 SQIVND (reference sequence). CDR3 nucleotide sequence: TGTGCCAGTAGTATCCCGACAGGTTCTCCTGGAGGTACCGGGGAGCTGTTTTTT. The encoded protein is CASSIPTGSPGGTGELFF.

The chain couples TRBV6-6 to TRBJ1-1; TRBD1 matches 7 bases. V shed 6 bases, J shed 1 base, and the junction held 5 bases outside the gene matches. Looked up from germline, CDR1 is MNHNY and CDR2 is SVGAGI (reference sequence). The CDR3 consists of 14 residues. This CDR3 is CASSKTGANTEAFF. The CDR3 nucleotides are TGTGCCAGCAGCAAAACAGGGGCGAACACTGAAGCTTTCTTT.

The chain carries TRBV7-2 and TRBJ1-3; D is ambiguous. The V gene lost 3 bases and the J gene lost 1 base, with 7 bases spanning the gap. The length of the CDR3 is 14 residues. From germline, CDR1 is SGHTA and CDR2 FQGNSA. CDR3 region: CASSFGVSGNTIYF. The DNA of the CDR3 is TGTGCCAGCAGCTTCGGGGTGTCTGGAAACACCATATATTTT.

In its sample, this clone was seen a few times. This rearrangement joins TRBV5-5 to TRBJ2-5; D gene uncertain. Trimming pared 1 base from V and 7 bases from J, leaving 17 bases between. Germline V CDR1 and CDR2: SGHKS, YYEKEE (reference sequence). The length of the CDR3 is 15 residues. The CDR3: CASSLRVGGPRTQYF. CDR3 DNA sequence: TGTGCCAGCAGCTTGCGGGTGGGTGGCCCGAGGACCCAGTACTTC.

This clone showed up just a few times. The J gene is TRBJ2-1, the V gene TRBV19; D unresolved. The CDR3 sequence is 14 residues long. The ends were cut back, 3 bases at V and 6 bases at J, with 12 bases in the middle. CDR1 is LNHDA, CDR2 SQIVND, per germline (reference sequence). CDR3 nucleotides: TGTGCCAGTAGTATGGGTCAGGTCAGCAATGAGCAGTTCTTC. Encoded protein: CASSMGQVSNEQFF. The variable domain in full, completed from reference TRBV19 and TRBJ2-1, reads DGGITQSPKYLFRKEGQNVTLSCEQNLNHDAMYWYRQDPGQGLRLIYYSQIVNDFQKGDIAEGYSVSREKKESFPLTVTSAQKNPTAFYLCASSMGQVSNEQFFGPGTRLTVL.

This clone is a singleton in its sample. The genes are TRBV27 and TRBJ1-1; TRBD1 is a possible D gene (5 bases). Trimming cost V 6 bases and J 2 bases, with 16 bases left between them. The germline CDR1 and CDR2 sequences are MNHEY and SMNVEV (reference sequence). This CDR3 is 15 amino acids long. The CDR3 bases are TGTGCCAGCAGCCCGCAGGGAAGGCTAAACACTGAAGCTTTCTTT. Residues: CASSPQGRLNTEAFF.

The V gene is TRBV7-2, the J gene TRBJ2-7; the D is unclear. Germline V gives CDR1 SGHTA, CDR2 FQGNSA. The length of the CDR3 is 15 residues. The V and J ends lost 5 bases and 2 bases respectively, with 16 bases between them. This CDR3 is CASSPYVPGTYEQYF. The CDR3 nucleotides read TGTGCCAGCAGCCCCTACGTCCCAGGCACCTACGAGCAGTACTTC.

This clone was found a few times. The chain recombines TRBV11-2 with TRBJ1-6, with TRBD1 as a possible D gene (5 bases). This CDR3 has 16 residues. The germline V gene has CDR1 SGHAT and CDR2 FQNNGV. The V end lost 2 bases, the J end lost 7 bases, and 15 bases lay between the germline ends. The CDR3 reads CASSLNAGRGNSPLHF. The CDR3 DNA follows: TGTGCCAGCAGCTTAAACGCGGGGCGAGGGAATTCACCCCTCCACTTT. Looking up the rest from reference TRBV11-2 and TRBJ1-6 gives the full variable domain: EAGVAQSPRYKIIEKRQSVAFWCNPISGHATLYWYQQILGQGPKLLIQFQNNGVVDDSQLPKDRFSAERLKGVDSTLKIQPAKLEDSAVYLCASSLNAGRGNSPLHFGNGTRLTVT.

The rearrangement links TRBV6-5 to TRBJ1-2, with 9 positions matching TRBD1. The CDR3 sequence is 15 residues long. Germline V CDR1 and CDR2: MNHEY, SVGAGI. The V and J ends lost 5 bases and 6 bases, in that order; junction bases with no gene match: 10. CDR3 in DNA: TGTGCCAGCAGTCCTACGAGAACAGGGGGCCATGGCTACACCTTC. This gives the protein CASSPTRTGGHGYTF.